This T cell receptor beta chain appears in the sequencing data of a study of T cell responses to AZD1222 COVID-19 vaccine. Study conclusions and caveats: CD4 TCRs linked to vaccination spanned spike, dominating at 160-218 and 743-854. Two AZD1222 administrations were followed by greater Spike-specific TCR breadth and depth. At baseline, just a handful of AZD1222 recipients tested seropositive. Clonal diversity may have been underestimated in mostly white British donors.

Assay used: immunoSEQ multiplex PCR; TCRdb lists only in-frame clones, some missing. Seen here are 250,000 to 300,000 clones, about 94% observed once, and the top ten hold 0.5% to 0.7%. For this clone: What it binds is unknown.

Trimming took off 1 base at V and 7 bases at J, with 15 bases between the two ends. This CDR3 contains 15 residues. The germline CDR1 and CDR2 sequences are SGHVS and FQNEAQ. Sequencing was performed on peripheral blood, taken 28 days after the second AZD1222 dose. The chain has TRBV7-8 and TRBJ2-3; no clear D. The source of this sequence is an adult who received the AZD1222 COVID-19 vaccine. Here the CDR3 reads CASSLGPPPTHTQYF. The CDR3, as DNA: TGTGCCAGCAGCTTAGGACCCCCCCCGACTCATACGCAGTATTTT.